This TCR beta chain was obtained from a study of regulatory T cells in long-lasting Graves disease. Study-wide results and limits: Persistent-disease Graves' patients showed less TCR diversity than new cases. With persistent disease, TRBV28, TRBJ1-2 and TRBJ2-5 were the favored segments.

The TCR beta library used iRepertoire HTBI primers with Arm-PCR amplification of CDR3. TCRdb reprocessed the multiplex PCR reads via MiXCR and lists one record per CDR3 protein. In the table there are a few hundred thousand distinct CDR3 sequences, 20% to 25% of which are singletons. CDR3 length: 16 amino acids. Germline V lookup: CDR1 ENHRY, CDR2 SYGVKD. The J segment lost 2 bases and the V segment lost 4 bases, leaving 10 bases of the junction unmatched. Stated time point: persistent/refractory GD, antithyroid drugs over 5 years with positive TRAb. Preparation of the TCR library used RNA extracted from PBMCs. This clonotype was seen repeatedly, ten times or more. Its target is unknown.

This sequence originates from a woman in her thirties or forties with Graves disease. The sequenced sample was peripheral blood mononuclear cells (PBMCs), obtained when the disease was refractory, from a patient treated with antithyroid drugs. The chain recombines TRBV10-3 with TRBJ2-5; 7 bases align to TRBD1. The CDR3, as DNA: TGTGCCATCAGTGCGAGCCGGGACAGTTTACAAGAGACCCAGTACTTC. It codes for CAISASRDSLQETQYF.